Listed here is a single TCR beta chain. Its antigen is unknown. The data were taken from a study of cytomegalovirus exposure and HLA in healthy donors. A multiplex PCR was run with 60 Vbeta primers and 13 Jbeta primers. This table comes from immunoSEQ multiplex PCR, and its TCRdb copy is limited to in-frame clones, with some not included. The sample carries 150,000 to 200,000 clones, more than 75% recorded once. Each of the donors was a healthy bone marrow donor. The study's findings and limits: Despite most TCR sequences being rare, some public TCRs occurred in many donors. The later analysis indicated that the majority of CMV-associated TCR beta chains appeared HLA-restricted. An observed cluster of highly shared sequence variants was recorded as a likely sequencing artifact.

CDR1 SGHNT and CDR2 YENEEA come from the germline V gene. The CDR3 extends over 14 amino acids. With 5 bases removed from V and 5 bases from J, the gap between germline ends came to 15 bases. The TCR sequence derives from a man between 18 and 35 years old in good health and CMV-seropositive. The sample comprised PBMCs. This chain uses TRBV11-3 with TRBJ1-1, with D perhaps TRBD1 (6 bases). CDR3 region: CASSQQGGETEAFF. DNA for the CDR3: TGTGCCAGCAGCCAACAGGGTGGGGAGACTGAAGCTTTCTTT.